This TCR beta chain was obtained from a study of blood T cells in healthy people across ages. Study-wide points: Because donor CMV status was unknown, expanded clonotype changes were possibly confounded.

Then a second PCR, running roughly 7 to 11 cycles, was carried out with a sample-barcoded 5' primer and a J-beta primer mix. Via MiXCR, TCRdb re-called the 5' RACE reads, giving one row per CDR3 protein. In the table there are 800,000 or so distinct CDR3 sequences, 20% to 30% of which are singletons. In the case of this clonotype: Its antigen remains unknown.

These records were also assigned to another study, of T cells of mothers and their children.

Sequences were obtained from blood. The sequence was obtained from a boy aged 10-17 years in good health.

CDR3 sequence (DNA): TGTGCCAGCAGTTTCGTCTACTCCTACGAGCAGTACTTC. This codes for CASSFVYSYEQYF. V is TRBV28 and J is TRBJ2-7; D unclear. CDR1 and CDR2 from the germline V gene are MDHEN and SYDVKM. CDR3 length equals 13 residues. The V end lost 3 bases, the J end lost 0 bases, and 6 bases lay between the germline ends.